The 23 T cell receptor beta chains listed next were all sequenced from one sample in a study of T cell responses to AZD1222 COVID-19 vaccine. The protocol was immunoSEQ multiplex PCR, while the TCRdb copy is restricted to in-frame clones and leaves out a portion. The data contain some 170,000 clones, roughly 88% of them seen just once; the ten biggest clones take up 4.3%. This material consisted of peripheral blood, taken 28 days after the second AZD1222 dose. The receptor set was obtained from an adult who received the AZD1222 COVID-19 vaccine.

The CDR3, as DNA: TGTGCCAGCAGCCCCGGGACATGGTATGGCTACACCTTC. Translation: CASSPGTWYGYTF. This chain uses TRBV11-1 with TRBJ1-2, with a weak D call TRBD1 (6 bases). The CDR3 is 13 amino acids. Germline values: CDR1 SGHAT, CDR2 FQDESV (reference sequence). Trimming shortened V by 5 bases and J by 5 bases, and 12 bases separated the two germline ends.

This clone was picked up a small number of times. The J gene is TRBJ1-6, the V gene TRBV5-6, with a tentative D call TRBD1 (6 bases). The CDR3 covers 17 residues. The V end lost 6 bases, the J end lost 2 bases, and 18 bases lay between the germline ends. The germline V gene encodes CDR1 SGHDT and CDR2 YYEEEE. Here the CDR3 reads CASTEGGARPYNSPLHF. CDR3 in DNA: TGTGCCAGCACGGAGGGGGGGGCGCGCCCCTATAATTCACCCCTCCACTTT.

The chain employs TRBV5-1 and TRBJ2-1, with D perhaps matching TRBD1 (7 bases). Trimming shortened V by 1 base and J by 8 bases, and 16 bases separated the two germline ends. Germline V lookup: CDR1 SGHRS, CDR2 YFSETQ. The CDR3 is 15 amino acids. DNA of the CDR3: TGCGCCAGCAGCTTGCAGGGGGGCGGTGTGGATGAGCAGTTCTTC. Translating it yields CASSLQGGGVDEQFF. Together with reference TRBV5-1 and TRBJ2-1, the CDR3 gives the full variable domain: KAGVTQTPRYLIKTRGQQVTLSCSPISGHRSVSWYQQTPGQGLQFLFEYFSETQRNKGNFPGRFSGRQFSNSRSEMNVSTLELGDSALYLCASSLQGGGVDEQFFGPGTRLTVL.

The chain couples TRBV30 to TRBJ2-5; no firm D call. V gave up 4 bases and J gave up 0 bases, with 9 bases separating them. CDR3 size: 13 residues. Germline-derived CDR1 and CDR2 are GTSNPN and SVGIG (reference sequence). This CDR3 is CAWNQLYQETQYF. In nucleotides, the CDR3 is TGTGCCTGGAACCAACTGTACCAAGAGACCCAGTACTTC.

In nucleotides, the CDR3 is TGCGCCAGCAGTTCTGGGTATTTGAATGAAAAACTGTTTTTT. This codes for CASSSGYLNEKLFF. J is TRBJ1-4 and V is TRBV5-1; D unresolved. Trimming cost V 5 bases and J 5 bases, with 13 bases left between them. In germline, CDR1 is SGHRS, CDR2 YFSETQ. The CDR3 has 14 amino acids.

The rearrangement joins TRBV19 to TRBJ1-4; D ambiguous. The V end lost 5 bases, the J end lost 5 bases, and 3 bases lay between the germline ends. The CDR3 sequence is 11 residues long. The germline gives CDR1 LNHDA, CDR2 SQIVND (reference sequence). CDR3 in DNA: TGTGCCAGTAGTCTAAATGAAAAACTGTTTTTT. This codes for CASSLNEKLFF.

The rearrangement links TRBV7-8 to TRBJ1-2; TRBD1 agrees at 11 bases. The CDR3 is 14 residues long. Germline CDR1 and CDR2: SGHVS and FQNEAQ. J gave up 4 bases and V 5 bases, and 3 bases lay outside the gene matches. In DNA, the CDR3 is TGTGCCAGCAGCCTGGACAGGGGGCCCTATGGCTACACCTTC. Translated: CASSLDRGPYGYTF.

The chain recombines TRBV7-9 with TRBJ2-1; a possible D gene is TRBD2 (6 bases). This CDR3 region has 15 residues. V gave up 2 bases and J gave up 5 bases, with 13 bases separating them. The germline V gene has CDR1 SEHNR and CDR2 FQNEAQ (reference sequence). CDR3 coding DNA: TGTGCCAGCAGCTTACGGCAGGGAGGAAACAATGAGCAGTTCTTC. Protein sequence: CASSLRQGGNNEQFF. Filled out from reference TRBV7-9 and TRBJ2-1, the complete variable domain reads DTGVSQNPRHKITKRGQNVTFRCDPISEHNRLYWYRQTLGQGPEFLTYFQNEAQLEKSRLLSDRFSAERPKGSFSTLEIQRTEQGDSAMYLCASSLRQGGNNEQFFGPGTRLTVL.

The sample holds a few counts of this clone. The chain combines TRBV7-9 with TRBJ1-1; D remains unclear. Trimming took 1 base from V and 4 from J, leaving 10 bases between them. Germline V gives CDR1 SEHNR, CDR2 FQNEAQ (reference sequence). This CDR3 spans 14 amino acids. The CDR3 bases are TGTGCCAGCAGCTTAGTACCGGGTTCCACTGAAGCTTTCTTT. Its protein product is CASSLVPGSTEAFF.

This chain connects TRBV18 to TRBJ1-2; 12 nucleotides match TRBD1. Germline V lookup: CDR1 KGHSH, CDR2 LQKENI. The CDR3 has 15 residues. Trimming cost V 6 bases and J 4 bases; bases outside gene matches: 6. CDR3 protein: CASSPGTGGGYGYTF. The CDR3 DNA is TGTGCCAGCTCTCCCGGGACAGGGGGCGGCTATGGCTACACCTTC.

This clone was picked up one time. The V gene is TRBV7-9, the J gene TRBJ1-1; D is unclear. The V gene's germline CDR1 is SEHNR and CDR2 FQNEAQ (reference sequence). The CDR3 is made up of 13 amino acids. The V gene lost 4 bases and the J gene lost 8 bases, with 14 bases spanning the gap. CDR3 nucleotide sequence: TGTGCCAGCAGCTGGACGGGGAGGACGGAAGCTTTCTTT. It yields the protein CASSWTGRTEAFF.

The rearrangement joins TRBV9 to TRBJ1-3; no firm D call. CDR1 SGDLS and CDR2 YYNGEE come from the germline V gene. This CDR3 spans 17 amino acids. The ends were cut back, 4 bases at V and 0 bases at J, with 17 bases in the middle. CDR3 nucleotide sequence: TGTGCCAGCAGCCCTATTGAGGGATGGAGCTCTGGAAACACCATATATTTT. As protein: CASSPIEGWSSGNTIYF.

The V call is TRBV2, the J call TRBJ2-1; the D is unclear. Trimming removed 8 bases from V and 7 bases from J, with 9 bases in between. Per the germline V gene, CDR1 is SNHLY and CDR2 is FYNNEI. This CDR3 spans 11 amino acids. Here the CDR3 reads CASDVANEQFF. In DNA form, the CDR3 reads TGTGCCAGCGACGTAGCAAATGAGCAGTTCTTC.

The chain uses TRBV2 and TRBJ1-4, with 7 bases aligning to TRBD1. V shed 7 bases, J shed 3 bases, and the junction held 11 bases outside the gene matches. CDR1 and CDR2 (germline): SNHLY, FYNNEI. This CDR3 has 16 residues. CDR3: CASNLGQTLANEKLFF. CDR3 bases: TGTGCCAGCAACTTGGGACAGACCCTAGCTAATGAAAAACTGTTTTTT. Full variable domain (rest looked up from reference TRBV2 and TRBJ1-4): EPEVTQTPSHQVTQMGQEVILRCVPISNHLYFYWYRQILGQKVEFLVSFYNNEISEKSEIFDDQFSVERPDGSNFTLKIRSTKLEDSAMYFCASNLGQTLANEKLFFGSGTQLSVL.

V and J are TRBV10-3 and TRBJ1-6, with 8 nucleotides matching TRBD1. The J segment lost 10 bases and the V segment lost 10 bases, leaving 12 bases of the junction unmatched. The CDR3 consists of 14 residues. The germline CDR1 and CDR2 sequences are ENHRY and SYGVKD. CDR3 in amino acids: CATHDRGSVSPLHF. The CDR3 DNA follows: TGTGCCACCCACGACAGGGGCTCTGTCTCACCCCTCCACTTT.

The V and J genes are TRBV5-4 and TRBJ2-3; D perhaps matches TRBD1 (6 bases). Germline CDR1 is SGHNT and CDR2 is YYREEE (reference sequence). This CDR3 comprises 14 residues. V dropped 0 bases and J dropped 4 bases, with 9 bases sitting between them. The CDR3 protein is CASSLVGGADTQYF. The CDR3 nucleotides are TGTGCCAGCAGCTTGGTTGGGGGCGCAGATACGCAGTATTTT.

The chain has TRBV28 and TRBJ2-7; D unclear. There are 14 residues in the CDR3. Germline-derived CDR1 and CDR2 are MDHEN and SYDVKM. V lost 3 bases, J lost 2 bases, and 11 bases lay in between. CDR3 nucleotide sequence: TGTGCCAGCAGTTTGGGCGGAGACACCTACGAGCAGTACTTC. This translates into CASSLGGDTYEQYF.

This clone has more than one count but fewer than ten. The chain is built from TRBV5-1 and TRBJ1-1, with D unresolved. V was clipped by 4 bases and J by 2 bases, with 15 bases between them. The CDR3 is made up of 15 amino acids. Germline V gene data show CDR1 as SGHRS and CDR2 as YFSETQ. The CDR3, as DNA: TGCGCCAGCAGCCCATCTTCCAAATCAAACACTGAAGCTTTCTTT. Protein: CASSPSSKSNTEAFF. The complete variable domain, with remaining parts taken from reference TRBV5-1 and TRBJ1-1, reads KAGVTQTPRYLIKTRGQQVTLSCSPISGHRSVSWYQQTPGQGLQFLFEYFSETQRNKGNFPGRFSGRQFSNSRSEMNVSTLELGDSALYLCASSPSSKSNTEAFFGQGTRLTVV.

This clone was picked up one time. The CDR3: CASSHPTDRLNEQYF. CDR3 coding DNA: TGTGCCAGCAGCCACCCAACGGACAGGTTAAACGAGCAGTACTTC. This chain uses TRBV16 with TRBJ2-7; 7 positions match TRBD1. CDR1 is KGHSY, CDR2 FQNENV, per germline. The CDR3 is made up of 15 amino acids. J was trimmed by 5 bases and V by 3 bases; bases with no gene match: 10.

The count of this clone is one. This chain links TRBV27 with TRBJ2-7, with 9 positions matching TRBD1. V gave up 5 bases and J gave up 4 bases; unmatched junction bases: 3. This CDR3 is 13 amino acids long. CDR1 and CDR2 from the germline V gene are MNHEY and SMNVEV (reference sequence). The CDR3 DNA reads TGTGCCAGCAGTCCGGGACAGGGTTACGAGCAGTACTTC. Translation: CASSPGQGYEQYF.

J is TRBJ1-1 and V is TRBV4-1; 8 nucleotides match TRBD1. Germline CDR1 and CDR2: MGHRA and YSYEKL. V gave up 4 bases and J gave up 5 bases; unmatched junction bases: 12. The CDR3 covers 16 residues. The CDR3 bases are TGCGCCAGCAGCCCCCAAGGAAGGACAGGGCCAACTGAAGCTTTCTTT. Translation gives CASSPQGRTGPTEAFF.

The gene calls are TRBV12-3 or TRBV12-4 and TRBJ2-1, with D possibly being TRBD2 (6 bases). The CDR3 totals 12 residues. The ends were cut back, 6 bases at V and 8 bases at J, with 11 bases in the middle. The CDR3: CASRPERDEQFF. CDR3 bases: TGTGCCAGCAGGCCGGAGCGGGATGAGCAGTTCTTC.

V and J are TRBV6-2 or TRBV6-3 and TRBJ1-2; 7 bases line up with TRBD1. V shed 6 bases and J 4 bases; nucleotides not matched to a gene: 17. Germline V gene sequence: CDR1 MNHEY, CDR2 SVGEGT. The CDR3 extends over 17 amino acids. The CDR3, as DNA: TGTGCCAGCAGCGACCCCCCAACAGGGGAGTTGAGCTATGGCTACACCTTC. Protein: CASSDPPTGELSYGYTF.